This entry lists 26 T cell receptor beta chains sequenced from one sample in a study of human T cells and chemical hapten exposure (dated by TCRdb to about 2021). The library came from RACE. The sample was run on a NextSeq 500. TCRdb handled the public reads itself, with Q25 trimming in fastp and clone calling in MiXCR, and kept productive beta chains. Entries are consolidated by CDR3 protein sequence, retaining the most common genes and DNA. The sample records 300,000 to 350,000 distinct CDR3 sequences, around 7% of which are singletons. The ten most abundant clones make up 8.4% of the sample. The sample's time point label, in plain terms: patch test 1, 2 weeks after DPC sensitization. Explained via the paper, the treatment or condition label denotes: therapeutic diphenylcyclopropenone sensitization with weekly scalp DPC. The starting material was whole blood, obtained in connection with sensitization to the hapten diphenylcyclopropenone (DPC). All receptors come from a young woman with alopecia areata. Some clones in this sample may be carry-over from other donors' samples.

This clonotype occurred many times. The chain employs TRBV3-1 and TRBJ1-4; D gene ambiguous. The CDR3 extends over 12 amino acids. The germline gives CDR1 LGHDT, CDR2 YNNKEL (reference sequence). V gave up 6 bases and J gave up 7 bases, with 9 bases separating them. The CDR3 DNA reads as TGTGCCAGCAGTTCCCCAGGTGAAAAACTGTTTTTT. It codes for CASSSPGEKLFF.

This clonotype was recorded a few times. This sequence joins TRBV6-2 or TRBV6-3 and TRBJ2-2; D is ambiguous. Germline values: CDR1 MNHEY, CDR2 SVGEGT. V dropped 7 bases and J dropped 2 bases, with 11 bases sitting between them. The CDR3 is made up of 14 amino acids. This CDR3 reads CASTRLANTGELFF. CDR3 sequence (DNA): TGTGCCAGCACGCGACTCGCAAACACCGGGGAGCTGTTTTTT.

For this clonotype: A much larger clone sits a single nucleotide away, making a read error possible. This chain uses TRBV11-1 with TRBJ2-7, with D perhaps matching TRBD1 (5 bases). Germline-derived CDR1 and CDR2 are SGHAT and FQDESV (reference sequence). CDR3 length: 11 residues. In DNA form, the CDR3 reads TGTGCCAGCAGCTCAGGGAACGAGCAGTGCTTC. Protein: CASSSGNEQCF. The variable domain in full, completed from reference TRBV11-1 and TRBJ2-7, reads EAEVAQSPRYKITEKSQAVAFWCDPISGHATLYWYRQILGQGPELLVQFQDESVVDDSQLPKDRFSAERLKGVDSTLKIQPAELGDSAMYLCASSSGNEQCFGPGTRLTVT.

The chain recombines TRBV12-3 or TRBV12-4 with TRBJ1-1; no clear D. CDR3 size: 13 residues. Trimming shortened V by 6 bases and J by 0 bases, and 8 bases separated the two germline ends. The CDR3 DNA reads as TGTGCCAGCAGCCTAACTATGAACACTGAAGCTTTCTTT. It yields the protein CASSLTMNTEAFF.

The V and J genes are TRBV20-1 and TRBJ2-7; D is unresolved. Germline lookup yields CDR1 DFQATT and CDR2 SNEGSKA (reference sequence). Trimming shortened V by 1 base and J by 4 bases, and 20 bases separated the two germline ends. The CDR3 runs to 16 residues. The CDR3 loop reads CSARVAGSLILYEQYF. For the CDR3, the DNA is TGCAGTGCTAGAGTAGCCGGGTCTCTAATTTTGTACGAGCAGTACTTC.

This clonotype was counted a few times. V usage is TRBV12-3 or TRBV12-4 and J usage is TRBJ1-4; D call uncertain. CDR3 size: 12 residues. The V end lost 7 bases, the J end lost 4 bases, and 7 bases lay between the germline ends. The CDR3 here is CASTAFNEKLFF. The DNA of the CDR3 is TGTGCCAGCACAGCTTTTAATGAAAAACTGTTTTTT.

This clonotype was detected a few times. The rearrangement links TRBV14 to TRBJ2-4; 8 nucleotides agree with TRBD1. The V segment lost 3 bases and the J segment 6 bases; nucleotides outside the gene matches: 7. Germline CDR1 is SGHDN and CDR2 is FVKESK. This CDR3 spans 15 amino acids. CDR3 in DNA: TGTGCCAGCAGCCACGTACCTGGACAGGGAAACATTCAGTACTTC. Translation gives CASSHVPGQGNIQYF.

Ten or more counts support this clonotype. The genes are TRBV12-3 or TRBV12-4 and TRBJ2-7; D is uncertain. Trimming removed 2 bases at V and 2 bases at J, with 13 bases between. The CDR3 is 15 residues long. The CDR3 loop is CASSLYNVRPYEQYF. CDR3 nucleotides: TGTGCCAGCAGTTTATATAACGTAAGACCCTACGAGCAGTACTTC.

The rearrangement uses TRBV7-2 and TRBJ2-3; no reliable D call. Germline V gene lookup returns CDR1 SGHTA and CDR2 FQGNSA. V lost 5 bases to trimming and J lost 1 base, with 16 bases between them. The CDR3 spans 16 residues. CDR3 bases: TGTGCCAGCAGCCCGATCATCGGATCGGGCACAGATACGCAGTATTTT. It codes for CASSPIIGSGTDTQYF.

V and J are TRBV14 and TRBJ2-3; possibly TRBD2 for D (6 bases). Germline values: CDR1 SGHDN, CDR2 FVKESK. This CDR3 region has 16 residues. With 5 bases removed from V and 4 bases from J, the gap between germline ends came to 19 bases. CDR3 sequence reads: CASSTGDSSRSDTQYF. CDR3 nucleotide sequence: TGTGCCAGCAGCACTGGGGACTCCTCCAGGTCAGATACGCAGTATTTT.

Regarding this clonotype: This may arise from a read error, as a much more abundant clone is one base away. The CDR3 coding sequence is TGTGCCAGCAGGCTCGGGCCTAGCGGCTACGAGCAGTACTTC. Translation gives CASRLGPSGYEQYF. The chain employs TRBV28 and TRBJ2-7; 7 nucleotides agree with TRBD2. The germline CDR1 and CDR2 sequences are MDHEN and SYDVKM. This CDR3 contains 14 residues. V shed 6 bases, J shed 3 bases, and the junction held 8 bases outside the gene matches.

This clonotype appeared a few times. CDR3 in amino acids: CASSQGTTTLDSPLHF. Written as DNA, the CDR3 is TGTGCCAGCAGCCAAGGAACCACCACCCTTGATTCACCCCTCCACTTT. V is TRBV3-1 and J is TRBJ1-6, with D unclear. The CDR3 is 16 residues long. V was trimmed by 1 base and J by 8 bases, leaving 15 bases between them. Germline V gene sequence: CDR1 LGHDT, CDR2 YNNKEL (reference sequence).

This clonotype was detected ten times or more. This rearrangement joins TRBV4-3 to TRBJ2-1; D not resolved. The V gene's germline CDR1 is LGHNA and CDR2 YSLEER. Trimming shortened V by 1 base and J by 15 bases, and 10 bases separated the two germline ends. CDR3 length equals 11 residues. The CDR3 loop reads CASSQAGLRFF. CDR3 nucleotide sequence: TGCGCCAGCAGCCAAGCTGGTTTACGGTTCTTC.

This clonotype was seen more than once but under ten times. The rearrangement uses TRBV20-1 and TRBJ2-3; 9 bases are shared with TRBD2. This CDR3 spans 17 amino acids. The V and J ends lost 5 bases and 2 bases, in that order; junction bases with no gene match: 14. Germline V CDR1 and CDR2: DFQATT, SNEGSKA (reference sequence). The CDR3 nucleotides read TGCAGTGCTTTCCAGCTGGGACTAGCAAGCAACACAGATACGCAGTATTTT. Translation gives CSAFQLGLASNTDTQYF.

This CDR3 is CSAWGGETQYF. The CDR3 DNA reads TGCAGCGCATGGGGTGGTGAGACCCAGTACTTC. V gene TRBV29-1 combines with J gene TRBJ2-5, with D hard to call. Germline V CDR1 and CDR2: SQVTM, ANQGSEA. Trimming took off 7 bases at V and 5 bases at J, with 11 bases between the two ends. This CDR3 region has 11 residues. Full variable domain (rest looked up from reference TRBV29-1 and TRBJ2-5): SAVISQKPSRDICQRGTSLTIQCQVDSQVTMMFWYRQQPGQSLTLIATANQGSEATYESGFVIDKFPISRPNLTFSTLTVSNMSPEDSSIYLCSAWGGETQYFGPGTRLLVL.

The chain uses TRBV6-2 or TRBV6-3 and TRBJ2-3; possibly TRBD1 or TRBD2 for D (5 bases each). The V end was cut by 5 bases, the J end by 4 bases, with 19 bases between. Germline V gene lookup returns CDR1 MNHEY and CDR2 SVGEGT. CDR3 size: 16 residues. The CDR3 is CASSLDPTRGADTQYF. CDR3 DNA: TGTGCCAGCAGTCTCGACCCTACTCGGGGCGCAGATACGCAGTATTTT.

In its sample, this clonotype was seen many times. The chain combines TRBV11-2 with TRBJ2-4; TRBD1 matches at 11 bases. Per the germline V gene, CDR1 is SGHAT and CDR2 is FQNNGV. Unmatched junction bases numbered 5, after V lost 1 base and J lost 9 bases. The CDR3 extends over 15 amino acids. DNA of the CDR3: TGTGCCAGCAGCTTAGTCTTGGGGACAGGGGGCATTCAGTACTTC. Its translation: CASSLVLGTGGIQYF.

The rearrangement joins TRBV4-2 to TRBJ2-4; tentative D call: TRBD2 (6 bases). This CDR3 has 17 residues. Trimming cost V 0 bases and J 3 bases, with 15 bases left between them. From germline, CDR1 is LGHNA and CDR2 YNFKEQ. The CDR3 DNA reads as TGTGCCAGCAGCCAAGACCTAGCTAGCGCGTTCAAAAACATTCAGTACTTC. This codes for CASSQDLASAFKNIQYF.

This clonotype was found many times. The V and J genes are TRBV4-3 and TRBJ2-2; possible D gene TRBD1, 5 bases. CDR1 is LGHNA and CDR2 is YSLEER in the germline V gene. The ends were cut back, 0 bases at V and 3 bases at J, with 5 bases in the middle. This CDR3 contains 14 residues. The CDR3: CASSQDRDTGELFF. The CDR3 DNA is TGCGCCAGCAGCCAAGACAGGGACACCGGGGAGCTGTTTTTT.

This rearrangement joins TRBV20-1 to TRBJ1-2; 7 nucleotides match TRBD1. V was clipped by 0 bases and J by 0 bases; unmatched bases: 7. Germline V gene data show CDR1 as DFQATT and CDR2 as SNEGSKA (reference sequence). The CDR3 consists of 16 residues. CDR3 loop: CSAREPGTAANYGYTF. CDR3 bases: TGCAGTGCTAGAGAGCCTGGGACAGCAGCTAACTATGGCTACACCTTC.

CDR3 sequence reads: CASSSVAGDAYEQYF. Written as DNA, the CDR3 is TGTGCCAGCAGCTCTGTAGCGGGGGACGCCTACGAGCAGTACTTC. J is TRBJ2-7 and V is TRBV7-2; 9 bases map to TRBD2. The CDR3 totals 15 residues. Looked up from germline, CDR1 is SGHTA and CDR2 is FQGNSA. The V segment lost 4 bases and the J segment 2 bases; nucleotides outside the gene matches: 6.

This clonotype came up a few times. The rearrangement joins TRBV7-2 to TRBJ2-1; a possible D gene is TRBD1 (7 bases). This CDR3 region has 17 residues. V lost 5 bases and J lost 4, with 21 bases in between. Germline V CDR1 and CDR2: SGHTA, FQGNSA. The CDR3 DNA is TGTGCCAGCAGCGAACTCGGGGGACAGACCTTTTACAATGAGCAGTTCTTC. Amino acids: CASSELGGQTFYNEQFF.

This clonotype came up once. One base away lies a much larger clone, so this may be a sequencing read error. The rearrangement joins TRBV20-1 to TRBJ2-7, with D perhaps given as TRBD1 or TRBD2 (5 bases each). Germline V CDR1 and CDR2: DFQATT, SNEGSKA (reference sequence). This CDR3 contains 15 residues. CDR3 sequence (DNA): TGCGGTGCTAGAGACAAGGAAAGGGACGCCTACGAGCAGTACTTC. This translates into CGARDKERDAYEQYF.

This clonotype occurred many times. J is TRBJ2-5 and V is TRBV12-3 or TRBV12-4; 9 bases line up with TRBD2. The CDR3 covers 15 residues. V dropped 7 bases and J dropped 4; count of bases not matched to a gene: 10. The DNA of the CDR3 is TGTGCCAGCAACGTAGCGGGGGCAATAGGAGAGACCCAGTACTTC. Amino acid sequence: CASNVAGAIGETQYF.

This chain connects TRBV2 to TRBJ2-5; D unclear. This CDR3 is 14 amino acids long. V was cut by 6 bases and J by 5 bases, with 16 bases left in between. Germline V gene data show CDR1 as SNHLY and CDR2 as FYNNEI. The CDR3 DNA reads TGTGCCAGCAGATGGGGTTCCACCCCGGAGACCCAGTACTTC. Its translation: CASRWGSTPETQYF.

Only a few counts were recorded for this clonotype. The chain recombines TRBV12-3 or TRBV12-4 with TRBJ2-3; 8 nucleotides align to TRBD2. The V segment lost 2 bases and the J segment 0 bases; nucleotides outside the gene matches: 7. The CDR3 covers 17 residues. The CDR3 coding sequence is TGTGCCAGCAGTTTATTCGGGAGGGGTCTTAGCACAGATACGCAGTATTTT. Translating it yields CASSLFGRGLSTDTQYF.